These 20 T cell receptor beta chains were all obtained from the same sample, sequenced in a study of blood T cell repertoires in COVID-19. Profiled with immunoSEQ multiplex PCR; TCRdb holds only in-frame clones, not every one. This table has about 39,000 clones, approximately 78% appearing once. The sequencing sample was made of peripheral blood. The receptors originated from a human donor in a cohort sampled during active or convalescent COVID-19. The donor label of this sample is uncertain.

This rearrangement joins TRBV7-9 to TRBJ2-7; 10 nucleotides match TRBD1. After removal of 5 bases from V and 2 bases from J, the junction contained 6 bases not matched to a gene. This CDR3 has 15 residues. The germline gives CDR1 SEHNR, CDR2 FQNEAQ (reference sequence). This chain's CDR3 is CASSPGTGETYEQYF. In nucleotides, the CDR3 is TGTGCCAGCAGCCCTGGGACAGGGGAAACCTACGAGCAGTACTTC.

The gene calls are TRBV19 and TRBJ2-7; 9 nucleotides match TRBD2. V was pared by 6 bases and J by 2 bases, with 5 bases of the junction left unmatched. The length of the CDR3 is 14 residues. Germline CDR1 is LNHDA and CDR2 is SQIVND (reference sequence). The CDR3 loop is CASSRTSDTYEQYF. In nucleotides, the CDR3 is TGTGCCAGTAGCCGGACTAGCGACACCTACGAGCAGTACTTC.

The chain has TRBV7-2 and TRBJ1-2, with D unresolved. CDR1 is SGHTA, CDR2 FQGNSA, per germline. This CDR3 spans 13 amino acids. The V end was cut by 5 bases, the J end by 2 bases, with 9 bases between. The CDR3 nucleotides read TGTGCCAGCAGCCCACCAGGAAACTATGGCTACACCTTC. It specifies CASSPPGNYGYTF.

The chain joins TRBV27 to TRBJ2-1; 9 bases agree with TRBD1. This CDR3 contains 21 residues. After removal of 4 bases from V and 2 bases from J, the junction contained 21 bases not matched to a gene. In germline, CDR1 is MNHEY, CDR2 SMNVEV (reference sequence). CDR3 nucleotide sequence: TGTGCCAGCAGTTCGGTCCCGGGACAGGGTCAGGCGGGTGCCGCCTACAATGAGCAGTTCTTC. Protein sequence: CASSSVPGQGQAGAAYNEQFF.

CDR3 residues: CATRPSGTSTDTQYF. CDR3 sequence (DNA): TGTGCCACCCGACCTAGCGGAACTAGCACAGATACGCAGTATTTT. The chain links TRBV2 to TRBJ2-3; TRBD2 agrees at 7 bases. The CDR3 sequence is 15 residues long. Germline-derived CDR1 and CDR2 are SNHLY and FYNNEI. Trimming cost V 10 bases and J 0 bases; bases outside gene matches: 10.

V gene TRBV6-5 combines with J gene TRBJ1-2, with a tentative D call TRBD1 (5 bases). Trimming removed 7 bases at V and 4 bases at J, with 7 bases between. The CDR3 loop spans 11 amino acids. CDR1 is MNHEY, CDR2 SVGAGI, per germline. The CDR3 DNA sequence: TGTGCCAGCACGGGGGGCTATGGCTACACCTTC. Its protein product is CASTGGYGYTF.

This sequence joins TRBV29-1 and TRBJ1-4, with D tentatively TRBD1 (6 bases). The CDR3 loop spans 14 amino acids. Germline lookup yields CDR1 SQVTM and CDR2 ANQGSEA. V lost 5 bases to trimming and J lost 0 bases, with 10 bases between them. The CDR3 DNA reads TGCAGCGTTATGTGGGACACAACTAATGAAAAACTGTTTTTT. This codes for CSVMWDTTNEKLFF.

The chain employs TRBV10-3 and TRBJ1-5; D is unclear. V lost 0 bases and J lost 7, with 7 bases in between. Per the germline V gene, CDR1 is ENHRY and CDR2 is SYGVKD. The CDR3 is made up of 13 amino acids. This chain's CDR3 is CAISESTRQPQHF. DNA of the CDR3: TGTGCCATCAGTGAGTCGACCAGGCAGCCCCAGCATTTT.

This clone has more than one count but fewer than ten. This chain joins TRBV19 and TRBJ2-4; D perhaps matches TRBD2 (6 bases). Germline values: CDR1 LNHDA, CDR2 SQIVND (reference sequence). The CDR3 runs 16 residues. V lost 3 bases to trimming and J lost 3 bases, with 15 bases between them. The CDR3 loop reads CASSIGGARGKNIQYF. CDR3 sequence (DNA): TGTGCCAGTAGTATTGGCGGGGCTCGGGGCAAAAACATTCAGTACTTC.

This chain joins TRBV6-6 and TRBJ1-2; D not certain. The V and J ends lost 8 bases and 5 bases respectively, with 18 bases between them. The CDR3 totals 14 residues. Germline V gene data show CDR1 as MNHNY and CDR2 as SVGAGI (reference sequence). The CDR3 protein is CASVTSEGLYGYTF. DNA for the CDR3: TGTGCCAGCGTAACCTCGGAGGGTCTATATGGCTACACCTTC.

The chain couples TRBV7-3 to TRBJ2-1; D is possibly TRBD2 (5 bases). Germline-derived CDR1 and CDR2 are SGHTA and FQGTGA. The CDR3 spans 14 residues. V lost 5 bases and J lost 6, with 14 bases in between. The CDR3 nucleotides read TGTGCCAGCAGCCCCCAACCTAGCTCCAATGAGCAGTTCTTC. It translates to CASSPQPSSNEQFF.

In DNA, the CDR3 is TGCGCCAGCAGCTATAGGTTTTCGGCGGGCACAGATACGCAGTATTTT. It is translated as CASSYRFSAGTDTQYF. The chain couples TRBV5-1 to TRBJ2-3, with D hard to call. Germline V gives CDR1 SGHRS, CDR2 YFSETQ. The V end lost 3 bases, the J end lost 1 base, and 15 bases lay between the germline ends. The CDR3 covers 16 residues.

The chain uses TRBV9 and TRBJ1-1; D is uncertain. This CDR3 contains 14 residues. Trimming removed 1 base at V and 1 base at J, with 8 bases between. Germline V gene data show CDR1 as SGDLS and CDR2 as YYNGEE. The CDR3 nucleotides read TGTGCCAGCAGCGTAATAGCTGAGAACACTGAAGCTTTCTTT. It is translated as CASSVIAENTEAFF.

CDR3 region: CASSLLLGQGYEQYF. In DNA form, the CDR3 reads TGTGCCAGCAGCCTTCTCCTGGGACAGGGCTACGAGCAGTACTTC. This rearrangement joins TRBV7-6 to TRBJ2-7; 9 bases match TRBD1. The trim removed 5 bases at V and 3 bases at J, leaving 8 bases unmatched. The CDR3 has 15 residues. The germline V gene has CDR1 SGHVS and CDR2 FNYEAQ.

CDR3 loop: CASSLEGTSGNEQFF. CDR3 DNA sequence: TGTGCCAGCAGCTTAGAAGGGACTAGCGGGAATGAGCAGTTCTTC. This chain links TRBV7-8 with TRBJ2-1, with TRBD2 matching over 12 bases. The CDR3 spans 15 residues. Trimming removed 1 base from V and 7 bases from J; junction bases left unmatched: 2. Germline V lookup: CDR1 SGHVS, CDR2 FQNEAQ.

The V and J genes are TRBV6-2 or TRBV6-3 and TRBJ1-5; 7 bases match TRBD1. V shed 2 bases and J 2 bases; nucleotides not matched to a gene: 3. The CDR3 is 15 amino acids. Germline-derived CDR1 and CDR2 are MNHEY and SVGEGT. The CDR3, as DNA: TGTGCCAGCAGTTACGCGACAGGGCGCAATCAGCCCCAGCATTTT. Encoded protein: CASSYATGRNQPQHF.

V gene TRBV6-2 or TRBV6-3 combines with J gene TRBJ2-3; no reliable D call. Germline CDR1 and CDR2: MNHEY and SVGEGT. CDR3 length equals 13 residues. Deletions cut 4 bases from V and 5 bases from J, with 10 bases between. Here the CDR3 reads CASSSGYRDTQYF. The CDR3 DNA is TGTGCCAGCAGTTCAGGCTACCGAGATACGCAGTATTTT.

The rearrangement uses TRBV4-2 and TRBJ2-1; D ambiguous. Between the trimmed V and J ends, which lost 6 bases and 3 bases, there was a span of 9 bases. Germline V gene data show CDR1 as LGHNA and CDR2 as YNFKEQ. This CDR3 contains 13 residues. In DNA form, the CDR3 reads TGTGCCAGCAGGGAGTCCCTCTACAATGAGCAGTTCTTC. This translates into CASRESLYNEQFF.

The chain is built from TRBV30 and TRBJ2-2; the match to TRBD2 covers 8 bases. The CDR3 runs to 14 residues. The junction had 5 bases not matched to a gene; V was cut back by 5 bases and J by 3 bases. CDR1 is GTSNPN, CDR2 SVGIG, per germline (reference sequence). The CDR3 DNA is TGTGCCTGGGGCAGCGGGAGTTACACCGGGGAGCTGTTTTTT. Its protein is CAWGSGSYTGELFF. Based on the CDR3 plus reference TRBV30 and TRBJ2-2, the full variable domain is SQTIHQWPATLVQPVGSPLSLECTVEGTSNPNLYWYRQAAGRGLQLLFYSVGIGQISSEVPQNLSASRPQDRQFILSSKKLLLSDSGFYLCAWGSGSYTGELFFGEGSRLTVL.

The rearrangement links TRBV9 to TRBJ1-1, with D tentatively TRBD1 (5 bases). Between the trimmed V and J ends, which lost 0 bases and 9 bases, there was a span of 12 bases. CDR1 and CDR2 (germline): SGDLS, YYNGEE. The CDR3 consists of 13 residues. In DNA form, the CDR3 reads TGTGCCAGCAGCGTAGCCCCGAGACAGAAAGCTTTCTTT. Its translation: CASSVAPRQKAFF.